The 29 T cell receptor beta chains below all came from one sample that was sequenced in a study of cytomegalovirus exposure and HLA in healthy donors. PCR used 60 Vbeta primers and 13 Jbeta primers. The protocol was immunoSEQ multiplex PCR, while the TCRdb copy is restricted to in-frame clones and leaves out a portion. The sample carries 95,000 to 110,000 clones, about 79% recorded once. The sample was PBMCs. The receptors shown here come from a man in his sixties in good health and CMV-seropositive.

The rearrangement uses TRBV5-1 and TRBJ2-7; 9 bases align to TRBD1. Trimming took 3 bases from V and 2 from J; bases not matched to a gene: 3. The CDR3 contains 14 residues. Germline V lookup: CDR1 SGHRS, CDR2 YFSETQ. The CDR3 spells CASSWGQGPYEQYF. For the CDR3, the DNA is TGCGCCAGCAGCTGGGGACAGGGACCCTACGAGCAGTACTTC.

This clone was picked up one time. The chain carries TRBV28 and TRBJ1-2; D might be TRBD1 (5 bases). V was cut by 3 bases and J by 8 bases, with 7 bases left in between. Germline lookup yields CDR1 MDHEN and CDR2 SYDVKM. The CDR3 runs to 11 residues. Here the CDR3 DNA reads TGTGCCAGCAGTTTGTCAGGGGGCTACACCTTC. Its translation: CASSLSGGYTF.

This chain connects TRBV28 to TRBJ1-2, with 7 bases identical to TRBD1. The CDR3 loop spans 15 amino acids. Per the germline V gene, CDR1 is MDHEN and CDR2 is SYDVKM. Germline trimming cut 3 bases from V and 0 bases from J; bases unmatched to any gene: 4. This chain's CDR3 is CASSLGTVPNYGYTF. The CDR3 coding sequence is TGTGCCAGCAGTTTGGGGACAGTTCCTAACTATGGCTACACCTTC.

The rearrangement joins TRBV19 to TRBJ1-2, with 7 bases matching TRBD1. The CDR3 length is 15 residues. The V gene's germline CDR1 is LNHDA and CDR2 SQIVND (reference sequence). With 4 bases clipped from V and 3 bases from J, the junction kept 8 bases outside the gene matches. The CDR3 DNA follows: TGTGCCAGTAGTACCATGACAGGGACCCACTATGGCTACACCTTC. Protein sequence: CASSTMTGTHYGYTF.

For this clone: In the same sample, other DNA sequences code for this CDR3. The genes are TRBV18 and TRBJ2-5, with D possibly matching TRBD2 (6 bases). The CDR3 loop spans 13 amino acids. Trimming took 3 bases from V and 5 from J, leaving 10 bases between them. Germline V CDR1 and CDR2: KGHSH, LQKENI. CDR3 sequence reads: CASSPPGVETQYF. In DNA, the CDR3 is TGTGCCAGCTCACCCCCGGGGGTGGAGACCCAGTACTTC.

The chain couples TRBV10-3 to TRBJ2-1; perhaps TRBD2 as D (5 bases). Germline V CDR1 and CDR2: ENHRY, SYGVKD. The CDR3 runs 13 residues. V lost 6 bases and J 5 bases, leaving 11 bases between the germline ends. CDR3: CAISPDLNNEQFF. The CDR3 DNA reads as TGTGCCATCAGCCCGGACTTAAACAATGAGCAGTTCTTC.

The chain links TRBV18 to TRBJ1-2, with D possibly being TRBD1 (5 bases). From germline, CDR1 is KGHSH and CDR2 LQKENI. The CDR3 runs to 15 residues. V dropped 2 bases and J dropped 8 bases, with 18 bases sitting between them. The chain's CDR3 is CASSPDLAGPLGYTF. CDR3 bases: TGTGCCAGCTCACCAGACTTGGCAGGGCCCCTGGGCTACACCTTC.

This clone was counted only a few times. Other DNA sequences from this sample encode an identical CDR3 as well. The DNA for the CDR3 is TGTGCCAGCAGCTTGTCCACTTGGAACACTGAAGCTTTCTTT. Translation gives CASSLSTWNTEAFF. The V and J genes are TRBV5-8 and TRBJ1-1; the D is unclear. V lost 1 base and J 1 base, leaving 8 bases between the germline ends. There are 14 residues in the CDR3. Germline CDR1 reads SGHTS; CDR2 reads YDEGEE.

The chain uses TRBV5-6 and TRBJ1-2; TRBD1 might be the D (5 bases). Trimming shortened V by 5 bases and J by 5 bases, and 22 bases separated the two germline ends. The CDR3 spans 16 residues. Germline V lookup: CDR1 SGHDT, CDR2 YYEEEE. Here the CDR3 reads CASSKSSGRPRYGYTF. The CDR3 DNA reads TGTGCCAGCAGTAAAAGTTCAGGGCGTCCAAGGTATGGCTACACCTTC. The full variable domain, completed using reference TRBV5-6 and TRBJ1-2, is DAGVTQSPTHLIKTRGQQVTLRCSPKSGHDTVSWYQQALGQGPQFIFQYYEEEERQRGNFPDRFSGHQFPNYSSELNVNALLLGDSALYLCASSKSSGRPRYGYTFGSGTRLTVV.

This chain links TRBV10-1 with TRBJ2-2; 7 bases are shared with TRBD2. Germline values: CDR1 WNHNN, CDR2 SYGVQD (reference sequence). With V trimmed by 8 bases and J by 3 bases, 6 bases remained unmatched. The CDR3 length is 14 residues. CDR3 in amino acids: CASQARGDTGELFF. The CDR3 DNA reads TGCGCCAGCCAAGCCCGGGGGGACACCGGGGAGCTGTTTTTT.

The rearrangement links TRBV10-3 to TRBJ2-5; D perhaps matches TRBD1 (6 bases). Near its end, the DNA agrees better with TRBJ2-7, so the J call may be wrong. The CDR3 is 13 residues long. CDR1 ENHRY and CDR2 SYGVKD come from the germline V gene. This CDR3 is CAALKRGNYEQYF. The CDR3 coding sequence is TGTGCCGCCTTGAAAAGGGGGAACTACGAGCAGTACTTC.

The chain links TRBV5-6 to TRBJ2-3; 12 nucleotides align to TRBD2. V lost 0 bases and J lost 6; bases outside the gene matches: 8. The germline CDR1 and CDR2 sequences are SGHDT and YYEEEE. This CDR3 is built from 17 residues. CDR3 DNA sequence: TGTGCCAGCAGCTTGGGCAGACTAGCGGGGGTAGTGGATACGCAGTATTTT. This translates into CASSLGRLAGVVDTQYF. Full variable domain (rest looked up from reference TRBV5-6 and TRBJ2-3): DAGVTQSPTHLIKTRGQQVTLRCSPKSGHDTVSWYQQALGQGPQFIFQYYEEEERQRGNFPDRFSGHQFPNYSSELNVNALLLGDSALYLCASSLGRLAGVVDTQYFGPGTRLTVL.

This chain joins TRBV5-6 and TRBJ1-1; 10 bases map to TRBD1. The CDR3 covers 16 residues. CDR1 is SGHDT, CDR2 YYEEEE, per germline. V lost 5 bases and J lost 0; bases outside the gene matches: 7. CDR3 nucleotide sequence: TGTGCCAGCAGGACCGGGACAGGGGCTATGAACACTGAAGCTTTCTTT. Its translation: CASRTGTGAMNTEAFF.

V is TRBV18 and J is TRBJ1-1; D might be TRBD1 (5 bases). CDR1 and CDR2 (germline): KGHSH, LQKENI. CDR3 size: 12 residues. V lost 3 bases and J lost 8, with 10 bases in between. The CDR3 coding sequence is TGTGCCAGCTCACCTCCGGGGGGGGAAGCTTTCTTT. Translation gives CASSPPGGEAFF.

The chain has TRBV7-6 and TRBJ1-6, with D possibly being TRBD1 (5 bases). Trimming left V 6 bases short and J 9 bases short, with 9 bases between. Germline values: CDR1 SGHVS, CDR2 FNYEAQ. The CDR3 is made up of 12 amino acids. The CDR3 sequence: CASSSGSSPLHF. The DNA of the CDR3 is TGTGCCAGCAGTTCAGGGTCTTCACCCCTCCACTTT.

J is TRBJ2-7 and V is TRBV4-3; possible D gene TRBD2, 7 bases. This CDR3 has 15 residues. V gave up 2 bases and J gave up 3 bases, with 14 bases separating them. The germline V gene encodes CDR1 LGHNA and CDR2 YSLEER. The CDR3 protein is CASSQSGGALYEQYF. The CDR3 nucleotides are TGCGCCAGCAGCCAATCTGGGGGGGCCCTCTACGAGCAGTACTTC.

This clone occurred a few times. This chain links TRBV7-9 with TRBJ2-3, with D possibly TRBD1 on 5 matching bases. This CDR3 is built from 13 residues. Germline-derived CDR1 and CDR2 are SEHNR and FQNEAQ (reference sequence). V was clipped by 11 bases and J by 1 base, with 13 bases between them. The CDR3 loop reads CAGTGRGTDTQYF. CDR3 in DNA: TGTGCCGGTACTGGCAGGGGCACAGATACGCAGTATTTT.

This clone was seen only a few times. The rearrangement uses TRBV6-5 and TRBJ1-2; 7 nucleotides align to TRBD1. Unmatched junction bases numbered 11, after V lost 5 bases and J lost 8 bases. This CDR3 comprises 14 residues. From germline, CDR1 is MNHEY and CDR2 SVGAGI. CDR3 amino acids: CASSEGDSPPGYTF. CDR3 in DNA: TGTGCCAGCAGTGAGGGGGACAGCCCGCCAGGCTACACCTTC.

The chain has TRBV9 and TRBJ1-2; possibly TRBD1 for D (6 bases). Trimming removed 2 bases at V and 6 bases at J, with 23 bases between. This CDR3 is built from 17 residues. Germline CDR1 reads SGDLS; CDR2 reads YYNGEE. CDR3 DNA: TGTGCCAGCAGCGTCGGTTCCACAGGGTTAGCTCTTGATGGCTACACCTTC. Translating gives CASSVGSTGLALDGYTF.

V gene TRBV6-1 combines with J gene TRBJ1-1, with 8 bases fitting TRBD1. The CDR3 runs to 15 residues. The V gene end was trimmed by 6 bases and the J gene end by 1 base; junction bases not matched to a gene: 7. The germline V gene encodes CDR1 MNHNS and CDR2 SASEGT. The CDR3 DNA reads TGTGCCAGCAGCCCAAGACAGGGGCGGAACACTGAAGCTTTCTTT. Translating it yields CASSPRQGRNTEAFF.

The rearrangement joins TRBV2 to TRBJ2-1; D possibly corresponds to TRBD2 (5 bases). CDR3 length: 13 amino acids. From germline, CDR1 is SNHLY and CDR2 FYNNEI. V was trimmed by 6 bases and J by 6 bases, leaving 12 bases between them. The CDR3 reads CASSGGLGNEQFF. The CDR3 nucleotides are TGTGCCAGCAGCGGAGGCCTCGGCAATGAGCAGTTCTTC. The full variable domain, in which reference TRBV2 and TRBJ2-1 provide the parts outside the CDR3, is EPEVTQTPSHQVTQMGQEVILRCVPISNHLYFYWYRQILGQKVEFLVSFYNNEISEKSEIFDDQFSVERPDGSNFTLKIRSTKLEDSAMYFCASSGGLGNEQFFGPGTRLTVL.

The chain recombines TRBV7-9 with TRBJ2-1; no clear D. This CDR3 comprises 13 residues. V lost 5 bases, J lost 12 bases, and 17 bases lay in between. Germline lookup yields CDR1 SEHNR and CDR2 FQNEAQ (reference sequence). CDR3: CASSKESPGGQFF. CDR3 nucleotides: TGTGCCAGCAGCAAAGAGAGCCCCGGTGGGCAGTTCTTC.

This chain connects TRBV30 to TRBJ2-5, with no clear D. The CDR3 spans 11 residues. Between the trimmed V and J ends, which lost 0 bases and 5 bases, there was a span of 4 bases. In germline, CDR1 is GTSNPN, CDR2 SVGIG (reference sequence). This CDR3 is CAWSVQETQYF. In DNA, the CDR3 is TGTGCCTGGAGTGTACAGGAGACCCAGTACTTC. The full variable domain, in which reference TRBV30 and TRBJ2-5 provide the parts outside the CDR3, is SQTIHQWPATLVQPVGSPLSLECTVEGTSNPNLYWYRQAAGRGLQLLFYSVGIGQISSEVPQNLSASRPQDRQFILSSKKLLLSDSGFYLCAWSVQETQYFGPGTRLLVL.

The chain joins TRBV28 to TRBJ1-2; D is perhaps TRBD1 (5 bases). Germline values: CDR1 MDHEN, CDR2 SYDVKM. The CDR3 runs 15 residues. Trimming took off 2 bases at V and 8 bases at J, with 18 bases between the two ends. In nucleotides, the CDR3 is TGTGCCAGCAGTTTAAGGGGACTGATAGGCGGCGGCTACACCTTC. Residues: CASSLRGLIGGGYTF.

This clone was found once. The rearrangement uses TRBV18 and TRBJ2-5, with unresolved D. Germline V gene data show CDR1 as KGHSH and CDR2 as LQKENI. This CDR3 region has 14 residues. V shed 2 bases and J shed 5 bases, with 12 bases lying between them. Written as DNA, the CDR3 is TGTGCCAGCTCACCAGGGTTGGGCCAGGAGACCCAGTACTTC. Its translation is CASSPGLGQETQYF.

The CDR3 loop is CASSLPPGTNYEQYF. The CDR3 DNA follows: TGTGCCAGCAGTTTACCTCCCGGGACAAACTACGAGCAGTACTTC. This chain joins TRBV28 and TRBJ2-7; weak D call: TRBD1 (6 bases). This CDR3 region has 15 residues. Germline V gene sequence: CDR1 MDHEN, CDR2 SYDVKM. V dropped 2 bases and J dropped 3 bases, with 14 bases sitting between them.

This chain joins TRBV10-2 and TRBJ1-2; no clear D gene. The CDR3 contains 14 residues. CDR1 and CDR2 (germline): WSHSY, SAAADI. The V end was cut by 0 bases, the J end by 4 bases, with 9 bases between. This CDR3 reads CASSESRRIYGYTF. Written as DNA, the CDR3 is TGCGCCAGCAGTGAGTCGCGGCGGATCTATGGCTACACCTTC.

DNA of the CDR3: TGTGCCAGCAGCCCCGAGGCTCATCCGAGCACAGATACGCAGTATTTT. Residues: CASSPEAHPSTDTQYF. This rearrangement joins TRBV7-6 to TRBJ2-3; no firm D call. V shed 5 bases and J shed 0 bases, with 15 bases lying between them. Germline-derived CDR1 and CDR2 are SGHVS and FNYEAQ. This CDR3 region has 16 residues.

V usage is TRBV28 and J usage is TRBJ2-2; weak D call: TRBD1 (6 bases). Germline V lookup: CDR1 MDHEN, CDR2 SYDVKM. This CDR3 has 15 amino acids. Trimming pared 2 bases from V and 6 bases from J, leaving 13 bases between. The CDR3 nucleotides are TGTGCCAGCAGTTTAGGTTCACAGGGTTCCGGGGAGCTGTTTTTT. This gives the protein CASSLGSQGSGELFF. The full variable domain, with the rest looked up from reference TRBV28 and TRBJ2-2, is DVKVTQSSRYLVKRTGEKVFLECVQDMDHENMFWYRQDPGLGLRLIYFSYDVKMKEKGDIPEGYSVSREKKERFSLILESASTNQTSMYLCASSLGSQGSGELFFGEGSRLTVL.